This TCR beta chain came from a study of beta chain features in type 1 diabetes. Study at large: Examination of sorted cells across all samples involved roughly 100 million cells.

Findings and caveats of the study: Compared with healthy donors, patients appeared to share more similar naive, central memory and regulatory TCRB repertoires. It was not settled here whether HLA type affects TCRB rearrangement.

Purity exceeded 95% in all sorted populations. The CDR3 is made up of 13 amino acids. Trimming left V 6 bases short and J 5 bases short, with 10 bases between. Germline lookup yields CDR1 MDHEN and CDR2 SYDVKM. Points on this clone: The target antigen is unknown.

Expressed TCRB transcripts were sequenced because the entire RNA isolate underwent reverse transcription. The repertoire was sequenced with immunoSEQ multiplex PCR; TCRdb's copy has only in-frame clones and lacks some. This table holds 15,000 to 20,000 clones, 45% to 50% found once. The chain has TRBV28 and TRBJ1-4; no clear D. The source is a man aged 18 to 30 in good health. Source material: stem cell memory CD4+ T cells from blood. The CDR3 here is CASSSLRNEKLFF. The CDR3 nucleotides read TGTGCCAGCAGCTCCCTTAGAAATGAAAAACTGTTTTTT.